This T cell receptor (beta chain) was obtained from a study of beta chain features in type 1 diabetes. Findings of the study overall: Moderate yet significant TCRB CDR3 shortening was seen in Type 1 diabetes patients in all four CD4+ subsets. Resolution of whether HLA type affects TCRB rearrangement was not achieved here.

Expressed TCRB transcripts got sequenced, as all isolated RNA was reverse transcribed. Measured with immunoSEQ multiplex PCR; TCRdb has only the in-frame clones, and not every one. The table has 150,000 to 200,000 clones, roughly 9% seen once. Germline V gives CDR1 KGHSH, CDR2 LQKENI. The CDR3 is made up of 14 amino acids. V was shortened by 0 bases and J by 4 bases, with 10 bases between the two germline ends. This clone has just a few counts. Antigen unknown. The TCR comes from a woman between 25 and 40 years old with type 1 diabetes. The chain carries TRBV18 and TRBJ2-7; D may be TRBD1 (6 bases). Sequencing was carried out using central memory CD4+ T cells from blood. CDR3 in amino acids: CASSPPTGKYEQYF. In DNA form, the CDR3 reads TGTGCCAGCTCACCACCCACAGGGAAGTACGAGCAGTACTTC.